The rows below give T cell receptor beta chains drawn from one sample of a study of sequential checkpoint blockade in melanoma. Sequencing used immunoSEQ multiplex PCR; TCRdb keeps in-frame clones, though not all of them. The table lists some 6,900 clones, about 60% of them singletons. The sequencing used CD8+ T cells sorted from blood (inferred from file names), collected from a patient given nivolumab and ipilimumab in sequence. Receptors originate from a human donor with melanoma. Each CDR3 is given with its conserved first and last residue. A D gene is named only where the DNA matches it firmly. Size values are once, few and many counts, or a class for expanded clones, and some rows have none.

cdr3_length j_call clone_size d_call v_call cdr3_nt cdr3_aa
16 TRBJ2-7 . . TRBV4-1 TGCGCCAGCAGCCAAGACCTCGCCGTACAGCACTACGAGCAGTACTTC CASSQDLAVQHYEQYF
15 TRBJ1-4 medium-sized . TRBV4-3 TGCGCCAGCAGCCAAGATGGAGGTTCTAATGAAAAACTGTTTTTT CASSQDGGSNEKLFF
13 TRBJ2-7 . . TRBV27 TGTGCCAGCAGTCTGACACAGGGCTACGAGCAGTACTTC CASSLTQGYEQYF
14 TRBJ1-4 . TRBD1 TRBV4-2 TGTGCCAGCAGCCAATTCAGGGGGGAAGGAAAACTGTTTTTT CASSQFRGEGKLFF
15 TRBJ2-7 few TRBD2 TRBV7-8 TGTGCCAGCAGCCCACCGCTAGCGGCTACCTACGAGCAGTACTTC CASSPPLAATYEQYF
14 TRBJ1-4 . TRBD1 TRBV28 TGTGCCAGCAGGTCAGACAGGGGAAATGAGAAACTGTTTTTT CASRSDRGNEKLFF
12 TRBJ2-7 . TRBD1 TRBV30 TGTGCCTGGAGTTCGGACAGGGCCGAGCAGTACTTC CAWSSDRAEQYF
13 TRBJ2-7 . TRBD2 TRBV11-3 TGTGCCAGCAGCGGCCGGGGGGACCACGAGCAGTACTTC CASSGRGDHEQYF
13 TRBJ1-1 . . TRBV27 TGTGCCAGCAGAAGGGGGATGAACACTGAAGCTTTCTTT CASRRGMNTEAFF
13 TRBJ1-1 few . TRBV7-2 TGTGCCAGCACTCCCCAGCAGGCGCCTGAAGCTTTCTTT CASTPQQAPEAFF
15 TRBJ2-7 few TRBD2 TRBV4-1 TGCGCCAGCAGCCACACTAGCGGGAGGGCCTACGAGCAGTACTTC CASSHTSGRAYEQYF
12 TRBJ2-7 . . TRBV7-2 TGTGCCAGCAGCTTTTCTAAGTACGAGCAGTACTTC CASSFSKYEQYF
17 TRBJ2-7 . TRBD2 TRBV18 TGTGCCAGCTCACCTAAGGCTAGCGGGAGCTTTTCCTACGAGCAGTACTTC CASSPKASGSFSYEQYF
15 TRBJ1-1 . . TRBV4-1 TGCGCCAGCAGCCCGGGGGTTGCACCGAACACTGAAGCTTTCTTT CASSPGVAPNTEAFF
13 TRBJ2-1 . . TRBV6-5 TGTGCCAGCAGTTACGAGGGGGGACAGCTAAAGTTCTTC CASSYEGGQLKFF
13 TRBJ2-1 . . TRBV19 TGTGCCAGTAGTACCCGGTCGGCGGTTGAGCAGTTCTTC CASSTRSAVEQFF
17 TRBJ1-6 . TRBD1 TRBV7-8 TGTGCCAGCAGCTTAGCCCCGGGACAGGGAAATAATTCACCCCTCCACTTT CASSLAPGQGNNSPLHF
14 TRBJ2-1 medium-sized TRBD2 TRBV28 TGTGCCAGTAAGATCGGACTAGTGTCAGGTGAGCAGTTCTTC CASKIGLVSGEQFF
14 TRBJ1-1 . . TRBV5-1 TGCGCCAGCAGCTGGACTTGGGGTCACACTGAAGCTTTCTTT CASSWTWGHTEAFF
14 TRBJ2-7 few . TRBV4-1 TGCGCCAGCAGCCAAGCGGGGAACTCCTACGAGCAGTACTTC CASSQAGNSYEQYF
16 TRBJ2-3 . TRBD2 TRBV7-3 TGTGCCAGCAGCTTATTGGCTAGCGGGAGCTCGGATACGCAGTATTTT CASSLLASGSSDTQYF
12 TRBJ2-7 few TRBD1 TRBV4-1 TGTGCCAGCAGCCAAGGGGGCCTCGAGCAGTACTTC CASSQGGLEQYF
14 TRBJ2-7 few . TRBV27 TGTGCCAGCAGTTTCGTCGACACCCTCTACGAGCAGTACTTC CASSFVDTLYEQYF
15 TRBJ1-4 medium-sized . TRBV9 TGTGCCAGCAGCCCGAGCGAAGGGGCTAATGAAAAACTGTTTTTT CASSPSEGANEKLFF
18 TRBJ2-7 . TRBD2 TRBV4-2 TGTGCCAGCAGCCCCCTAGTCGCTAGCGGAATCTACCGCTACGAGCAGTACTTC CASSPLVASGIYRYEQYF
15 TRBJ1-5 . . TRBV6-1 TGTGCCAGCAGTGAACCCCCCGGAGTTGGAGAGCCCCAGCATTTT CASSEPPGVGEPQHF
16 TRBJ2-1 once TRBD2 TRBV11-2 TGTGCCAGCAAAGGGACTAGCGGTAGCTCCTACAATGAGCAGTTCTTC CASKGTSGSSYNEQFF
15 TRBJ2-7 few TRBD1 TRBV14 TGTGCCAGCAGCCAAGAGGACAGGGGATACTACGAGCAGTACTTC CASSQEDRGYYEQYF
17 TRBJ1-5 . TRBD1 TRBV28 TGTGCCAGCAGTGACGGGACAGGGTTTTTTGGCAATCAGCCCCAGCATTTT CASSDGTGFFGNQPQHF
17 TRBJ2-1 few . TRBV28 TGTGCCAGCAGTACCAACCTTGACACTTACTCCTACAATGAGCAGTTCTTC CASSTNLDTYSYNEQFF
15 TRBJ2-7 few . TRBV11-2 TGTGCCAGCACATACTCCTCCGGACAATCCTACGAGCAGTACTTC CASTYSSGQSYEQYF
17 TRBJ2-7 . TRBD2 TRBV5-6 TGTGCCAGCAGCTTTTCGGGACTACTCCAGAGCTCCTACGAGCAGTACTTC CASSFSGLLQSSYEQYF
14 TRBJ1-1 few TRBD1 TRBV9 TGTGCCAGCAGCCTTGGGACAGGGGACACTGAAGCTTTCTTT CASSLGTGDTEAFF
14 TRBJ1-1 few TRBD1 TRBV19 TGTGCCAGTACCTTTGGGACAGGGATCGGTGAAGCTTTCTTT CASTFGTGIGEAFF
15 TRBJ2-7 . . TRBV13 TGTGCCAGCAGCTCCCTTCGGGGATCTGGGGACGAGCAGTACTTC CASSSLRGSGDEQYF
14 TRBJ2-7 . . TRBV10-1 TGCGCCAGCAGTAGGACTTCGAGCTCCTACGAGCAGTACTTC CASSRTSSSYEQYF
16 TRBJ1-5 . . TRBV4-1 TGCGCCAGCAGCCAAGGAGGTGCAGCTCACAATCAGCCCCAGCATTTT CASSQGGAAHNQPQHF
13 TRBJ2-7 . . TRBV7-6 TGTGCCAGCAGCCGACTAGAATCCTACGAGCAGTACTTC CASSRLESYEQYF
16 TRBJ1-1 . TRBD1 TRBV7-8 TGTGCCAGCAGCCCCAAGTGGGGACAGAATAACACTGAAGCTTTCTTT CASSPKWGQNNTEAFF
13 TRBJ2-7 few . TRBV15 TGTGCCACCAGCCCGAGGGGGGGCTACGAGCAGTACTTC CATSPRGGYEQYF
15 TRBJ1-2 few . TRBV4-1 TGCGCCAGCAGCCAAGAAGGGGCCGCTAACTATGGCTACACCTTC CASSQEGAANYGYTF
13 TRBJ1-1 . . TRBV28 TGTGCCAGCAGCTCAGGGGTTAACACTGAAGCTTTCTTT CASSSGVNTEAFF
12 TRBJ2-7 . . TRBV9 TGTGCCAGCAGCGCGGAGGGGCACGAGCAGTACTTC CASSAEGHEQYF
12 TRBJ2-7 . . TRBV9 TGTGCCAGCAGCGCCGGGGAAATGGAGCAGTACTTC CASSAGEMEQYF
12 TRBJ2-7 . . TRBV5-4 TGTGCCAGCAGCGCCGGGTCCTACGAGCAGTACTTC CASSAGSYEQYF
15 TRBJ2-7 . . TRBV4-3 TGCGCCAGCAGCCAAGATACTAGTTTGTCCTACGAGCAGTACTTC CASSQDTSLSYEQYF
14 TRBJ1-5 . . TRBV6-1 TGTGCCAGCAGGAGAACCTCGGGGGGCCAGCCCCAGCATTTT CASRRTSGGQPQHF
14 TRBJ1-2 . . TRBV27 TGTGCCAGCAGTCCGGGGGGGGGAGGGTATGGCTACACCTTC CASSPGGGGYGYTF
13 TRBJ1-2 . . TRBV11-2 TGTGCCAGCAGCTTAGGAGCGACCTATGGCTACACCTTC CASSLGATYGYTF
15 TRBJ2-7 . . TRBV7-9 TGTGCCAGCAGCTCCTCCCCAACGGAGGCCTACGAGCAGTACTTC CASSSSPTEAYEQYF
11 TRBJ1-2 few . TRBV29-1 TGCAGCCTTTTGGACTCCTATGGCTACACCTTC CSLLDSYGYTF
15 TRBJ2-7 . TRBD1 TRBV7-9 TGTGCCAGCAGCGTTTGGACAGGGGTCTCCTACGAGCAGTACTTC CASSVWTGVSYEQYF
14 TRBJ2-7 . TRBD1 TRBV6-6 TGTGCCAGCAGTTGGGACAGCCCATCCTACGAGCAGTACTTC CASSWDSPSYEQYF